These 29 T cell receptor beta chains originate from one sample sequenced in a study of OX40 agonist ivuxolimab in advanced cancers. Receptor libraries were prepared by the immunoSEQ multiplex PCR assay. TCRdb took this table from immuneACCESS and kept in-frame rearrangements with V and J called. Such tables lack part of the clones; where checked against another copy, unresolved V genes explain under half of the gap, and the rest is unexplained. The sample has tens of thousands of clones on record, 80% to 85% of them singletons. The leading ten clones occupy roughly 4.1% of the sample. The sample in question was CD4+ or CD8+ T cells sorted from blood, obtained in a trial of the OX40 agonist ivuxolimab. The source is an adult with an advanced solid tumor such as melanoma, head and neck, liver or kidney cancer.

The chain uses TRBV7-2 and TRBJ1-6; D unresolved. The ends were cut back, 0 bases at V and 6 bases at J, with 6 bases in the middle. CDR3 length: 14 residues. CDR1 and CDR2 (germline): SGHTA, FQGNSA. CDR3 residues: CASSLARTNSPLHF. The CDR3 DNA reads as TGTGCCAGCAGCTTAGCCCGGACTAATTCACCCCTCCACTTT.

CDR3 nucleotide sequence: TGTGCCAGCAGCGAAGACGGCTACGAGCAGTACTTC. Its protein product is CASSEDGYEQYF. The gene calls are TRBV5-7 and TRBJ2-7, with no clear D. TRBV5-7 is flagged as an ORF with uncertain function. The CDR3 contains 12 residues. The V end was cut by 4 bases, the J end by 3 bases, with 8 bases between.

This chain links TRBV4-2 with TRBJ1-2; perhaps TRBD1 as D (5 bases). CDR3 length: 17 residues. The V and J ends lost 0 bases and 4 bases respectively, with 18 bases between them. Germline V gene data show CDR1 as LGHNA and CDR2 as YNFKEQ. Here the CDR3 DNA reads TGTGCCAGCAGCCAAGATCTACAGGCCGCAAATACCTATGGCTACACCTTC. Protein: CASSQDLQAANTYGYTF.

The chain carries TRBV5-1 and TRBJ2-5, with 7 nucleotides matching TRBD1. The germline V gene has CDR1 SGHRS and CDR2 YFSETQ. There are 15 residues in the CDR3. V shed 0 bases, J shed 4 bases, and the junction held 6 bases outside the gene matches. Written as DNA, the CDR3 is TGCGCCAGCAGCTTGGGGACAGGTCAGTCAGAGACCCAGTACTTC. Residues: CASSLGTGQSETQYF.

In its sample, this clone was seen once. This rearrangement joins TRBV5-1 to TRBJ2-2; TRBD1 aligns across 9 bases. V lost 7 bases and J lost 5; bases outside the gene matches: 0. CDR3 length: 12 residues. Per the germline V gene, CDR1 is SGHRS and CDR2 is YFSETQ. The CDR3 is CASGTGTGELFF. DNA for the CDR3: TGCGCCAGCGGGACAGGGACCGGGGAGCTGTTTTTT.

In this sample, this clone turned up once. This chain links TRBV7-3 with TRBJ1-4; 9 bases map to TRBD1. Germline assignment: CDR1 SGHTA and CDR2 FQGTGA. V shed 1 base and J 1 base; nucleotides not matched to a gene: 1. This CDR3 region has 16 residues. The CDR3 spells CASSLNRGLTNEKLFF. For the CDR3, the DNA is TGTGCCAGCAGCTTAAACAGGGGGCTAACTAATGAAAAACTGTTTTTT.

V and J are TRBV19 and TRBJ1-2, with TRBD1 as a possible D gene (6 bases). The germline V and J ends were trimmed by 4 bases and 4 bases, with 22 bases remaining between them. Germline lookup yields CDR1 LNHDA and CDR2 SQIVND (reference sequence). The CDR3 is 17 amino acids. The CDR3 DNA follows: TGTGCCAGTAGTACCCCGACAGGCCTGGGATCTTCCTATGGCTACACCTTC. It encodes CASSTPTGLGSSYGYTF.

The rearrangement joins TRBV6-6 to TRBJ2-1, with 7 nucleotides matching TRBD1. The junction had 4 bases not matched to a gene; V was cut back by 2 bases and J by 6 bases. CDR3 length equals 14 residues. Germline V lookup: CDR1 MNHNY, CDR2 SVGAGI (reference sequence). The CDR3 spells CASSYSRGSNEQFF. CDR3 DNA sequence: TGTGCCAGCAGTTACAGCAGGGGGTCCAATGAGCAGTTCTTC.

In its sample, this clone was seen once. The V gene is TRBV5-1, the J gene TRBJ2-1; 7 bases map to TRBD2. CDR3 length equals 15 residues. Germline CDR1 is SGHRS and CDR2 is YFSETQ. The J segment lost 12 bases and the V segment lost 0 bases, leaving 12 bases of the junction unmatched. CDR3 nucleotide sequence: TGCGCCAGCAGCTTGGGGGAGGGCCACGGACCCGGGCAGTTCTTC. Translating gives CASSLGEGHGPGQFF.

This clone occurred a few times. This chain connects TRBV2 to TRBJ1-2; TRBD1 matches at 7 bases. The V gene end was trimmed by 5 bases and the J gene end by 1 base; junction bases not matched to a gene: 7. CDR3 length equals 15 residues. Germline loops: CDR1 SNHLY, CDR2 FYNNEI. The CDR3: CASSPQGPNNYGYTF. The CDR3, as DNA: TGTGCCAGCAGTCCACAGGGGCCCAATAACTATGGCTACACCTTC. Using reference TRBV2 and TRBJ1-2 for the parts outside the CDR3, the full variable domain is EPEVTQTPSHQVTQMGQEVILRCVPISNHLYFYWYRQILGQKVEFLVSFYNNEISEKSEIFDDQFSVERPDGSNFTLKIRSTKLEDSAMYFCASSPQGPNNYGYTFGSGTRLTVV.

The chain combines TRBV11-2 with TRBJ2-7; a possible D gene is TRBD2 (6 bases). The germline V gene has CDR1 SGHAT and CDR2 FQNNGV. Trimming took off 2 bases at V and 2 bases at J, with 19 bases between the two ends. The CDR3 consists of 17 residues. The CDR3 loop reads CASSLRVGGINAYEQYF. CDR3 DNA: TGTGCCAGCAGCTTAAGGGTCGGCGGGATAAATGCCTACGAGCAGTACTTC.

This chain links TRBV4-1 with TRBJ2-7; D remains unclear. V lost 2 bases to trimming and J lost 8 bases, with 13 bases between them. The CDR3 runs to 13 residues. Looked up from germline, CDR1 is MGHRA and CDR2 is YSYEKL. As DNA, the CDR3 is TGCGCCAGCAGCCAAACTCGGTTGGAGAAGCAGTACTTC. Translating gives CASSQTRLEKQYF.

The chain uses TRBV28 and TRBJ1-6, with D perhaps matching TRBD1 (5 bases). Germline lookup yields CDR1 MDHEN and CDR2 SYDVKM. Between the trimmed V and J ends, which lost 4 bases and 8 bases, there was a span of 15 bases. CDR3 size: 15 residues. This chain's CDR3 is CASSSPSLGDSPLHF. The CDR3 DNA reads TGTGCCAGCAGTTCCCCTAGCCTAGGGGATTCACCCCTCCACTTT.

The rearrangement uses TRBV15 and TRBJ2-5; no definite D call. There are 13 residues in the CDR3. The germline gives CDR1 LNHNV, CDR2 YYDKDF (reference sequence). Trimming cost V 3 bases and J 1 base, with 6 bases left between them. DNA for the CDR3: TGTGCCACCAGCAGGGTCAGCCAAGAGACCCAGTACTTC. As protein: CATSRVSQETQYF. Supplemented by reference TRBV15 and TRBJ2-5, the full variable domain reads DAMVIQNPRYQVTQFGKPVTLSCSQTLNHNVMYWYQQKSSQAPKLLFHYYDKDFNNEADTPDNFQSRRPNTSFCFLDIRSPGLGDTAMYLCATSRVSQETQYFGPGTRLLVL.

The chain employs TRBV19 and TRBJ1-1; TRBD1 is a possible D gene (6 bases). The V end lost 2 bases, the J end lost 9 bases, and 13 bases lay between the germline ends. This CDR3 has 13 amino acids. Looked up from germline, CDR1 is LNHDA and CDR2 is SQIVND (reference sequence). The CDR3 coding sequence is TGTGCCAGTAGTATATTACAGGGAGCGAAAGCTTTCTTT. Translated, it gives CASSILQGAKAFF.

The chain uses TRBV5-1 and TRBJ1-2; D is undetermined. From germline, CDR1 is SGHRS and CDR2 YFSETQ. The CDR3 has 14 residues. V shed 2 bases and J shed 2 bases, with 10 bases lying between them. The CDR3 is CASSFSGMNYGYTF. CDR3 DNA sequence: TGCGCCAGCAGCTTTTCAGGCATGAACTATGGCTACACCTTC.

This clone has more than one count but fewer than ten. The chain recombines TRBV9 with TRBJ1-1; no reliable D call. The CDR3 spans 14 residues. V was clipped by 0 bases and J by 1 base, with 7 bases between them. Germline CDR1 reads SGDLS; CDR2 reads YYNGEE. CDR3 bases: TGTGCCAGCAGCGTAGAAATGGGGAACACTGAAGCTTTCTTT. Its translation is CASSVEMGNTEAFF.

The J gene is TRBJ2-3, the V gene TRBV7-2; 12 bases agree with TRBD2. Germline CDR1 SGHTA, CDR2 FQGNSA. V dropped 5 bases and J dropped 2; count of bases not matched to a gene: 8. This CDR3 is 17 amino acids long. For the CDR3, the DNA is TGTGCCAGCAGCACTAAGCGGACTAGCGGGACCACAGATACGCAGTATTTT. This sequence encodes CASSTKRTSGTTDTQYF.

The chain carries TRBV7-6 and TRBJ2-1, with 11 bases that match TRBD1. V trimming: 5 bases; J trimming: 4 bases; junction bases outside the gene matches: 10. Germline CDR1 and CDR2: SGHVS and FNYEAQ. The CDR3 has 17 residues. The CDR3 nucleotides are TGTGCCAGCAGCCCCCAGCCCGGGACAGGGGGTTACAATGAGCAGTTCTTC. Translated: CASSPQPGTGGYNEQFF.

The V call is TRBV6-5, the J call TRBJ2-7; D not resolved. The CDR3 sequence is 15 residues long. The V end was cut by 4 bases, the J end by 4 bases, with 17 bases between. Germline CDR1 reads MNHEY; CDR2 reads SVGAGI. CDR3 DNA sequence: TGTGCCAGCAGTTTGAACCCCCTTGACCAGTACGAGCAGTACTTC. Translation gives CASSLNPLDQYEQYF.

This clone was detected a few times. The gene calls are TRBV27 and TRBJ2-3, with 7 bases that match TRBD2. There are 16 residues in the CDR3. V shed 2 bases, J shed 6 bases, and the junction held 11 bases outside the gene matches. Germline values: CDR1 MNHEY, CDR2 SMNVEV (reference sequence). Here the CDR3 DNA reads TGTGCCAGCAGTTTAATTTCTGGGGGGGGATCTGATACGCAGTATTTT. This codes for CASSLISGGGSDTQYF.

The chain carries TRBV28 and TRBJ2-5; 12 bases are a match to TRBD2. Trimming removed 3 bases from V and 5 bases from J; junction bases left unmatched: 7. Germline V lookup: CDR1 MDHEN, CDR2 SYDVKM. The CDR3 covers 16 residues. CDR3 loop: CASSLLAGGLVETQYF. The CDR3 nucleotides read TGTGCCAGCAGTTTGCTAGCGGGGGGGCTCGTGGAGACCCAGTACTTC.

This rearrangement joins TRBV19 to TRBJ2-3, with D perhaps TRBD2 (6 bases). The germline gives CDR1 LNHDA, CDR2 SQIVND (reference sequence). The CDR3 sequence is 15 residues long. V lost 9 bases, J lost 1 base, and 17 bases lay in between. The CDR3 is CASRFGDLRTDTQYF. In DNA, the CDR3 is TGTGCCAGCAGGTTTGGGGACTTACGCACAGATACGCAGTATTTT.

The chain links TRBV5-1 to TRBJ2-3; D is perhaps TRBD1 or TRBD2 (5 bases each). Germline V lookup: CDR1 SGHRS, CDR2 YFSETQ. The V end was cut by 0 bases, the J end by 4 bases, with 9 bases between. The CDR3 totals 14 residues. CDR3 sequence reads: CASSLVQGADTQYF. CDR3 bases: TGCGCCAGCAGCTTGGTCCAGGGAGCAGATACGCAGTATTTT.

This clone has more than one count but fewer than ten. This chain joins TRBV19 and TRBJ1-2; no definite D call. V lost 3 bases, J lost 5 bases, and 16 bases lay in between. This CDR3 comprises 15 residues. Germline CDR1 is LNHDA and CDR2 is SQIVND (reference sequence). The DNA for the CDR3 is TGTGCCAGTAGTATGGCCCGAGGAGGAACGTATGGCTACACCTTC. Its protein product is CASSMARGGTYGYTF.

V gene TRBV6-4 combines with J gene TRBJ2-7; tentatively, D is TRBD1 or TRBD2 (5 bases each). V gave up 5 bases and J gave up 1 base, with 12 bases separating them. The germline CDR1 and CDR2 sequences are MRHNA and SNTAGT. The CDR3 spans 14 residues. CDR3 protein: CASSTRDVSYEQYF. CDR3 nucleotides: TGTGCCAGCAGTACTCGGGACGTGTCCTACGAGCAGTACTTC.

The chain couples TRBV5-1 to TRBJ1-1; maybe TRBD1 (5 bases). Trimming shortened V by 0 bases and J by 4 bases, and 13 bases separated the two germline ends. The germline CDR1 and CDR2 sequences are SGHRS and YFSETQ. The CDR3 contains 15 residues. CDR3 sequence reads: CASSLDQGGITEAFF. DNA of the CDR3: TGCGCCAGCAGCTTGGATCAGGGTGGGATCACTGAAGCTTTCTTT.

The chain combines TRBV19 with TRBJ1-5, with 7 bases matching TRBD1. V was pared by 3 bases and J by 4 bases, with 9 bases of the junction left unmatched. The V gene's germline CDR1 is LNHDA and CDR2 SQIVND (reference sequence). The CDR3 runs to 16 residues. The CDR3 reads CASSISGQEGNQPQHF. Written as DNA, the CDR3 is TGTGCCAGTAGTATCTCCGGACAGGAGGGTAATCAGCCCCAGCATTTT.

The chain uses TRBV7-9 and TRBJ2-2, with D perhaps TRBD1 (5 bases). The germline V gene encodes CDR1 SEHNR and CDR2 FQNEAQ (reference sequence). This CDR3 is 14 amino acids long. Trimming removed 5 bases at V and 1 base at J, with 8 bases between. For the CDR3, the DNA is TGTGCCAGCAGCATTGGACAGAACACCGGGGAGCTGTTTTTT. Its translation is CASSIGQNTGELFF.